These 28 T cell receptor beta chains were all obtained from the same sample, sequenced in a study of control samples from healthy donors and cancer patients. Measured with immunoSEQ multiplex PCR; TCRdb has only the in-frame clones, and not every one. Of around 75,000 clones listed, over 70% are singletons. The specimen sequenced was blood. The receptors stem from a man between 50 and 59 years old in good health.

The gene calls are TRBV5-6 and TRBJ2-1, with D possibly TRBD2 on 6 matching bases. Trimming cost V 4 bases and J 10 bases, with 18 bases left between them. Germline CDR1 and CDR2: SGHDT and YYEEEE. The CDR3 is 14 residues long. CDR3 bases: TGTGCCAGCAGCCAACCAAAGCCCGCGGGGGAGCAGTTCTTC. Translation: CASSQPKPAGEQFF.

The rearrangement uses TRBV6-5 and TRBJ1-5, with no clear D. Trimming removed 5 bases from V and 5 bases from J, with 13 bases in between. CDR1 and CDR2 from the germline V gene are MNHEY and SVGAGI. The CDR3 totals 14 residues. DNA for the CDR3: TGTGCCAGCAGTCCCGTTCCCGTTTATCAGCCCCAGCATTTT. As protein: CASSPVPVYQPQHF.

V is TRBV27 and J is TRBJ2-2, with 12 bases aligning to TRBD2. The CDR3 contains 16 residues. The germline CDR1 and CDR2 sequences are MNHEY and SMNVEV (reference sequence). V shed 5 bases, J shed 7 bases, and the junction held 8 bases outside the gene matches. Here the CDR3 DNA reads TGTGCCAGCAGTGTGACTAGCGGGAGTATTGTCGGGGAGCTGTTTTTT. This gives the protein CASSVTSGSIVGELFF.

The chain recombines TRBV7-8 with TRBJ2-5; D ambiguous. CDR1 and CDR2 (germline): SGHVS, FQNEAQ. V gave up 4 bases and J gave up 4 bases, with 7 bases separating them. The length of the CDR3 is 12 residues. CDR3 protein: CASSSHSETQYF. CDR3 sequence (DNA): TGTGCCAGCAGCTCCCACTCAGAGACCCAGTACTTC. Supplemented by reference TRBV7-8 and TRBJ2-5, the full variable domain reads GAGVSQSPRYKVAKRGQDVALRCDPISGHVSLFWYQQALGQGPEFLTYFQNEAQLDKSGLPSDRFFAERPEGSVSTLKIQRTQQEDSAVYLCASSSHSETQYFGPGTRLLVL.

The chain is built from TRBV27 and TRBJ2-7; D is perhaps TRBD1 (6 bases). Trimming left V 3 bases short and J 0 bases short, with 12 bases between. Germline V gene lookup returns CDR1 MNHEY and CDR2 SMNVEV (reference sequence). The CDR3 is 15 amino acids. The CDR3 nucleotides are TGTGCCAGCAGTTTTGGGCAGGGGAGCTCCTACGAGCAGTACTTC. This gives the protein CASSFGQGSSYEQYF.

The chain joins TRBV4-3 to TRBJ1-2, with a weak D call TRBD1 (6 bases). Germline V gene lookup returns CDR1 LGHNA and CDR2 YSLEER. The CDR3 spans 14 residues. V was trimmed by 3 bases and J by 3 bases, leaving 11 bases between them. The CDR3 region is CASSQFAGDYGYTF. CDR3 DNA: TGCGCCAGCAGCCAGTTCGCAGGGGACTATGGCTACACCTTC.

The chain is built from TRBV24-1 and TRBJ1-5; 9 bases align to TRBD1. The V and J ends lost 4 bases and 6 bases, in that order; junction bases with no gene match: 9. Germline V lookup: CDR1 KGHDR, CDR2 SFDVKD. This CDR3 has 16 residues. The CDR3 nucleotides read TGTGCCACCAGTGAGGGGGGACAGGGAGCGGGTCAGCCCCAGCATTTT. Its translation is CATSEGGQGAGQPQHF.

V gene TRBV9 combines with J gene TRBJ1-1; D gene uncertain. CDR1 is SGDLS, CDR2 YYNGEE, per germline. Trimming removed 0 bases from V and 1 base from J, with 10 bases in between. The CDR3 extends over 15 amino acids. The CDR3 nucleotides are TGTGCCAGCAGCGTAGTTCGACTACCGAACACTGAAGCTTTCTTT. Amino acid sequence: CASSVVRLPNTEAFF.

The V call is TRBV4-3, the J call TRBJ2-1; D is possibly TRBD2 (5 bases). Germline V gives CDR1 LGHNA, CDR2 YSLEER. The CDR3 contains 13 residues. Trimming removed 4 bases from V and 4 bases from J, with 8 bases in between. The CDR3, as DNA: TGCGCCAGCAGCCGAGAGCGGTACAATGAGCAGTTCTTC. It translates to CASSRERYNEQFF.

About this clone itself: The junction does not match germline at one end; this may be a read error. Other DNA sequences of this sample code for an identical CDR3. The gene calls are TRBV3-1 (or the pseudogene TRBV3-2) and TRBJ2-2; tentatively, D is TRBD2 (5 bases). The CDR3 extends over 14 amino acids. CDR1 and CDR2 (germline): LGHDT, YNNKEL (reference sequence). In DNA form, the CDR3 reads TGTGCCAGCAGCCCCCTAAGCGTCACCGGGGAACTGTTTTTT. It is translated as CASSPLSVTGELFF.

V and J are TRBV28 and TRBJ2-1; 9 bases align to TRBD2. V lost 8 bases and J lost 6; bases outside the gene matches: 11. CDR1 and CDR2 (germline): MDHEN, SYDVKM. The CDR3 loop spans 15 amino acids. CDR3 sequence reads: CASQPAGLAFNEQFF. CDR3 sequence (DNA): TGTGCCAGCCAACCGGCGGGACTAGCCTTCAATGAGCAGTTCTTC. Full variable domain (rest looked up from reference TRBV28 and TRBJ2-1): DVKVTQSSRYLVKRTGEKVFLECVQDMDHENMFWYRQDPGLGLRLIYFSYDVKMKEKGDIPEGYSVSREKKERFSLILESASTNQTSMYLCASQPAGLAFNEQFFGPGTRLTVL.

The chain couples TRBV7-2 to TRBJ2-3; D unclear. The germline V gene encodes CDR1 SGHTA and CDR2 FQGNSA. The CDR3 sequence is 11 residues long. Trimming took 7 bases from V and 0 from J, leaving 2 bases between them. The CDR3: CASTSTDTQYF. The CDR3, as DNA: TGTGCCAGCACTAGCACAGATACGCAGTATTTT.

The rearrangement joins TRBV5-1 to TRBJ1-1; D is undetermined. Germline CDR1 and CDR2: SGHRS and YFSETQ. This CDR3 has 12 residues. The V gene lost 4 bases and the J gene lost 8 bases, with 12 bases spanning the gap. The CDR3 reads CASSIETEEAFF. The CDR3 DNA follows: TGCGCCAGCAGCATTGAAACAGAAGAAGCTTTCTTT.

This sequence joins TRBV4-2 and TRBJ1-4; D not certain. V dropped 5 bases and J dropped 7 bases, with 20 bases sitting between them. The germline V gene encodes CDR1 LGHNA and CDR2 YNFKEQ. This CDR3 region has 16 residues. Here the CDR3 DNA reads TGTGCCAGCAGCTCCCCCCTAACCGGGGTGGGTGAAAAACTGTTTTTT. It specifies CASSSPLTGVGEKLFF.

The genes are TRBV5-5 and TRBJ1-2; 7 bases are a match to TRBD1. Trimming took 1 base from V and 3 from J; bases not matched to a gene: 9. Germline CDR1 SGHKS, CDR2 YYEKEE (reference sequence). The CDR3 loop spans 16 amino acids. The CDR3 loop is CASSLRNNRGDYGYTF. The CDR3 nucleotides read TGTGCCAGCAGCTTGCGAAACAACAGGGGTGACTATGGCTACACCTTC.

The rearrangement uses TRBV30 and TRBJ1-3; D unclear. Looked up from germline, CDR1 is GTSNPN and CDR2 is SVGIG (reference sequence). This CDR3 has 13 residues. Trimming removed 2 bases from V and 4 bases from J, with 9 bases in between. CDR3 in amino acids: CAWSRVGGNTIYF. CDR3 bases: TGTGCCTGGAGTAGGGTTGGGGGAAACACCATATATTTT.

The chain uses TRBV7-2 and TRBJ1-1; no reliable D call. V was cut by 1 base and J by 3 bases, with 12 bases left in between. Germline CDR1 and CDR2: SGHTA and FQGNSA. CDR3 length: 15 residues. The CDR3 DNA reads TGTGCCAGCAGCTTAGAGGACGGATTTTACACTGAAGCTTTCTTT. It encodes CASSLEDGFYTEAFF.

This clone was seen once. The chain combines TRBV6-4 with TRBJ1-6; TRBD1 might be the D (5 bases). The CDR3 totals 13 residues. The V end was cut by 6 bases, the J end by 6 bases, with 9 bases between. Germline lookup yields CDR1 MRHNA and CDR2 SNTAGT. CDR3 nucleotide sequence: TGTGCCAGCAGGCAGGGTCGTAATTCACCCCTCCACTTT. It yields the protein CASRQGRNSPLHF.

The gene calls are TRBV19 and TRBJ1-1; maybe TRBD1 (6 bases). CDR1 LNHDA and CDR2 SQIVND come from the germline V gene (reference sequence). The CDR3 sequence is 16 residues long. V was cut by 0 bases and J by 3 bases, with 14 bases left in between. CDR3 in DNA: TGTGCCAGTAGTATAGATCGAACAGGGAGGGACACTGAAGCTTTCTTT. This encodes CASSIDRTGRDTEAFF.

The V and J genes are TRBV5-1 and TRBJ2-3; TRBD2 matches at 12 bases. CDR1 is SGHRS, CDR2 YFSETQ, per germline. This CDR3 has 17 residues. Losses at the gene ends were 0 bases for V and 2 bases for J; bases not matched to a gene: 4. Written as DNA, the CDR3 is TGCGCCAGCAGCTTGGCCGGACTAGCGGGGACCACAGATACGCAGTATTTT. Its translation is CASSLAGLAGTTDTQYF.

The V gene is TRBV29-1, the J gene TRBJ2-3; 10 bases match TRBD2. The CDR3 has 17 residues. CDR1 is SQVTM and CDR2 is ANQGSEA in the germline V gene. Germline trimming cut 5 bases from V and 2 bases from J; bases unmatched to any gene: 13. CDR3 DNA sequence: TGCAGCGTTTGGACTAGCGGAATAGAAAATCACACAGATACGCAGTATTTT. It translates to CSVWTSGIENHTDTQYF.

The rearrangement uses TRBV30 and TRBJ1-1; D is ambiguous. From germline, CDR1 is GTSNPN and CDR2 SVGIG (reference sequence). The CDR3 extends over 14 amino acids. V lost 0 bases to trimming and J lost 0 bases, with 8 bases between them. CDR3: CAWSVLGMNTEAFF. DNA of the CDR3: TGTGCCTGGAGTGTTTTAGGGATGAACACTGAAGCTTTCTTT. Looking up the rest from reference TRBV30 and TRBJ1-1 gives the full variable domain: SQTIHQWPATLVQPVGSPLSLECTVEGTSNPNLYWYRQAAGRGLQLLFYSVGIGQISSEVPQNLSASRPQDRQFILSSKKLLLSDSGFYLCAWSVLGMNTEAFFGQGTRLTVV.

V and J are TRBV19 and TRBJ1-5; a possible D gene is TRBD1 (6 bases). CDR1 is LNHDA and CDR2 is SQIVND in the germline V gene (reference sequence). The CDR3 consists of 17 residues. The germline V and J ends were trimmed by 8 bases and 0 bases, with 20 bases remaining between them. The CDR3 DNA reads TGTGCCAGTGGAACACAGGGTTTCCCCTATAGCAATCAGCCCCAGCATTTT. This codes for CASGTQGFPYSNQPQHF.

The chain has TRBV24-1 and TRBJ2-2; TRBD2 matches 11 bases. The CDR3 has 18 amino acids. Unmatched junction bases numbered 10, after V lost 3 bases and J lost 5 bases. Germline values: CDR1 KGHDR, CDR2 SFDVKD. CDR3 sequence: CATSDELAGGPRTGELFF. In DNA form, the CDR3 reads TGTGCCACCAGTGATGAGTTAGCGGGAGGGCCGCGGACCGGGGAGCTGTTTTTT.

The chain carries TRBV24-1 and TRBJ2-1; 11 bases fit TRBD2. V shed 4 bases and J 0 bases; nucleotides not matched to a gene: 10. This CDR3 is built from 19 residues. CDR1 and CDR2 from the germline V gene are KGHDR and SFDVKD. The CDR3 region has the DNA TGTGCCACCAGTGACCCCCTAGCGGGAGGACAGATCTCCTACAATGAGCAGTTCTTC. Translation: CATSDPLAGGQISYNEQFF.

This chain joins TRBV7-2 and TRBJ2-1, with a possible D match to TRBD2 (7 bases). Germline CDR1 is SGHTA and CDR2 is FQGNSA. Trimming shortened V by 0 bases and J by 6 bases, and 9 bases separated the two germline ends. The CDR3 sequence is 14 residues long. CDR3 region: CASSLAAGANEQFF. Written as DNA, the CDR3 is TGTGCCAGCAGCTTAGCGGCGGGGGCCAATGAGCAGTTCTTC.

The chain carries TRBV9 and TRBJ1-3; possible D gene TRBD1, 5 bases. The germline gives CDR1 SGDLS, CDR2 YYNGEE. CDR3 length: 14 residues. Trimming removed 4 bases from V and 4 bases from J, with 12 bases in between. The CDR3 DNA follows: TGTGCCAGCAGCCTCAGGGTTTCAGGAAACACCATATATTTT. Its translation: CASSLRVSGNTIYF.

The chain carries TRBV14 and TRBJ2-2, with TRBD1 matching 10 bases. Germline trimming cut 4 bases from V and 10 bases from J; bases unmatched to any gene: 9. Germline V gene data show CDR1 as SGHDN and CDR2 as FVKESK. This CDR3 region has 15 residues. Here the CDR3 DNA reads TGTGCCAGCAGCCGGCGGACAGGGGGACGGGAGGAGCTGTTTTTT. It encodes CASSRRTGGREELFF.